Shown below are 31 T cell receptor beta chains from a single sample sequenced in a study of CD8+ T cells in alopecia areata. Reverse transcribed after extraction, RNA yielded cDNA as the sequencing template. Clones were sequenced by immunoSEQ multiplex PCR, and TCRdb holds only the in-frame ones, with some missing. The sample records roughly 100,000 clones, 85% to 90% being singletons. Treatment specified: oral pan-JAK inhibitor, 5-10 mg twice daily. The sequences come from CD8+ T cells sorted from blood, collected at approximately week 30, from a patient treated with tofacitinib. These receptors were collected from a human donor with alopecia areata.

The rearrangement joins TRBV29-1 to TRBJ2-5; D not resolved. The CDR3 sequence is 10 residues long. From germline, CDR1 is SQVTM and CDR2 ANQGSEA. The V end was cut by 4 bases, the J end by 5 bases, with 5 bases between. The CDR3 bases are TGCAGCGTTGGGGATGAGACCCAGTACTTC. Residues: CSVGDETQYF.

This clone was seen just once. V is TRBV25-1 and J is TRBJ1-1; no reliable D call. The CDR3 runs to 13 residues. CDR1 is MGHDK, CDR2 SYGVNS, per germline. Trimming cost V 4 bases and J 1 base, with 7 bases left between them. The CDR3 coding sequence is TGTGCCAGCAGTGTAGATGAGAACACTGAAGCTTTCTTT. It specifies CASSVDENTEAFF.

This clone was detected a few times. The chain recombines TRBV4-1 with TRBJ2-5; 7 bases match TRBD1. The end of the DNA is better explained by TRBJ2-7, so the J call may be wrong. The V gene's germline CDR1 is MGHRA and CDR2 YSYEKL. The CDR3 length is 15 residues. CDR3 region: CASSQENRGSYEQYF. In DNA form, the CDR3 reads TGCGCCAGCAGCCAAGAAAACAGGGGCTCCTACGAGCAGTACTTC.

The rearrangement links TRBV5-4 to TRBJ2-1, with a weak D call TRBD2 (6 bases). The CDR3 covers 13 residues. Trimming cost V 4 bases and J 6 bases, with 11 bases left between them. Germline loops: CDR1 SGHNT, CDR2 YYREEE (reference sequence). The CDR3 loop reads CASSAGTPNEQFF. The CDR3 DNA reads as TGTGCCAGCAGCGCCGGGACTCCCAATGAGCAGTTCTTC.

This rearrangement joins TRBV5-1 to TRBJ2-5, with 11 bases fitting TRBD1. The closer fit of TRBJ2-7 to the DNA end suggests the J call may be wrong. The CDR3 contains 14 residues. Looked up from germline, CDR1 is SGHRS and CDR2 is YFSETQ. The CDR3 region has the DNA TGCGCCAGCAGCCAAGGACAGGGGGCGTACGAGCAGTACTTC. It codes for CASSQGQGAYEQYF.

The CDR3 coding sequence is TGTGCCAGCAGCTTAGGCCTCGGGCGGCCGCCGACCGAGCAGTACTTC. It yields the protein CASSLGLGRPPTEQYF. The chain combines TRBV13 with TRBJ2-7; D gene unclear. Deletions cut 0 bases from V and 6 bases from J, with 18 bases between. The CDR3 runs 16 residues. Germline lookup yields CDR1 PRHDT and CDR2 FYEKMQ (reference sequence).

V is TRBV7-8 and J is TRBJ2-5; D remains unclear. This CDR3 is 14 amino acids long. Germline V gene data show CDR1 as SGHVS and CDR2 as FQNEAQ. V was clipped by 1 base and J by 2 bases, with 8 bases between them. The CDR3 DNA sequence: TGTGCCAGCAGCTTAGGAGTAGAACAAGAGACCCAGTACTTC. Translating it yields CASSLGVEQETQYF.

The rearrangement links TRBV7-3 to TRBJ2-1; tentatively, D is TRBD1 (6 bases). The CDR3 covers 14 residues. The V end lost 5 bases, the J end lost 6 bases, and 14 bases lay between the germline ends. From germline, CDR1 is SGHTA and CDR2 FQGTGA. CDR3 coding DNA: TGTGCCAGCAGCCCACCCAGGGGTACCAATGAGCAGTTCTTC. It translates to CASSPPRGTNEQFF.

The chain employs TRBV29-1 and TRBJ2-1; 8 nucleotides match TRBD2. The CDR3 spans 15 residues. The junction had 10 bases not matched to a gene; V was cut back by 7 bases and J by 2 bases. Germline CDR1 and CDR2: SQVTM and ANQGSEA. The CDR3 DNA reads TGCAGCGCCTCGGGGGGGGGTGGCCCCTACAATGAGCAGTTCTTC. Protein product: CSASGGGGPYNEQFF.

This clone showed up just once. This chain connects TRBV6-5 to TRBJ2-1; D gene unclear. Per the germline V gene, CDR1 is MNHEY and CDR2 is SVGAGI. This CDR3 has 13 amino acids. V dropped 0 bases and J dropped 7 bases, with 7 bases sitting between them. The CDR3 DNA reads as TGTGCCAGCAGTTACTCGGAAGGTAATGAGCAGTTCTTC. This gives the protein CASSYSEGNEQFF.

The chain uses TRBV7-9 and TRBJ1-5; 9 bases are a match to TRBD1. Germline-derived CDR1 and CDR2 are SEHNR and FQNEAQ (reference sequence). The V segment lost 5 bases and the J segment 7 bases; nucleotides outside the gene matches: 9. This CDR3 comprises 15 residues. Here the CDR3 DNA reads TGTGCCAGCAGCAACTCAACAGGGGGCAGGCAGCCCCAGCATTTT. Residues: CASSNSTGGRQPQHF.

This sequence joins TRBV29-1 and TRBJ2-1; weak D call: TRBD2 (6 bases). CDR3 length: 18 amino acids. V was trimmed by 6 bases and J by 0 bases, leaving 24 bases between them. Germline loops: CDR1 SQVTM, CDR2 ANQGSEA. The CDR3 DNA sequence: TGCAGCGTCTTTCTCCGGGAGTTTAAAACGAGCTCCTACAATGAGCAGTTCTTC. It specifies CSVFLREFKTSSYNEQFF.

This rearrangement joins TRBV29-1 to TRBJ2-1, with 10 bases matching TRBD2. Germline loops: CDR1 SQVTM, CDR2 ANQGSEA. CDR3 size: 15 residues. V shed 2 bases, J shed 2 bases, and the junction held 3 bases outside the gene matches. The CDR3 here is CSVETGTSAYNEQFF. The CDR3 nucleotides are TGCAGCGTTGAAACCGGGACTAGCGCCTACAATGAGCAGTTCTTC.

The chain uses TRBV7-9 and TRBJ2-7; unclear D gene. Germline V gene data show CDR1 as SEHNR and CDR2 as FQNEAQ (reference sequence). The CDR3 loop spans 11 amino acids. V was shortened by 5 bases and J by 3 bases, with 5 bases between the two germline ends. The CDR3 region is CASSKDYEQYF. The CDR3 DNA follows: TGTGCCAGCAGCAAGGACTACGAGCAGTACTTC.

The genes are TRBV5-4 and TRBJ2-3; 7 nucleotides align to TRBD2. The germline V gene has CDR1 SGHNT and CDR2 YYREEE (reference sequence). The CDR3 spans 15 residues. V lost 4 bases to trimming and J lost 0 bases; unmatched junction nucleotides: 5. The CDR3 reads CASSAPGLSTDTQYF. The CDR3 DNA is TGTGCCAGCAGCGCTCCGGGACTAAGCACAGATACGCAGTATTTT.

The gene calls are TRBV12-5 and TRBJ2-1; D possibly corresponds to TRBD2 (6 bases). V was shortened by 7 bases and J by 7 bases, with 17 bases between the two germline ends. The CDR3 extends over 14 amino acids. Germline V gene lookup returns CDR1 LGHNT and CDR2 FRNRAP. CDR3: CASAVAGWGNEQFF. The CDR3, as DNA: TGTGCTAGTGCAGTGGCGGGATGGGGGAATGAGCAGTTCTTC.

J is TRBJ2-7 and V is TRBV14; possibly TRBD1 or TRBD2 for D (5 bases each). Germline CDR1 reads SGHDN; CDR2 reads FVKESK. V was pared by 1 base and J by 2 bases, with 9 bases between. The CDR3 length is 14 residues. In nucleotides, the CDR3 is TGTGCCAGCAGCCAAGCGGGACGGACCTACGAGCAGTACTTC. Its translation: CASSQAGRTYEQYF.

The chain recombines TRBV2 with TRBJ2-7; tentatively, D is TRBD1 or TRBD2 (5 bases each). Germline loops: CDR1 SNHLY, CDR2 FYNNEI. Deletions cut 0 bases from V and 4 bases from J, with 10 bases between. This CDR3 comprises 14 residues. The CDR3 DNA reads as TGTGCCAGCAGTGAAGCGACCGGGGCATACGAGCAGTACTTC. Protein sequence: CASSEATGAYEQYF.

This CDR3 reads CASSWPTKTSGYNEQFF. The CDR3 DNA is TGCGCCAGCAGCTGGCCCACCAAGACTAGCGGGTACAATGAGCAGTTCTTC. This chain joins TRBV5-1 and TRBJ2-1; 10 bases agree with TRBD2. Trimming at V came to 3 bases and at J to 4 bases, leaving 10 bases not matched to a gene. Germline values: CDR1 SGHRS, CDR2 YFSETQ. This CDR3 has 17 amino acids.

This chain joins TRBV7-9 and TRBJ2-1; tentatively, D is TRBD1 or TRBD2 (5 bases each). The CDR3 is 17 amino acids. From germline, CDR1 is SEHNR and CDR2 FQNEAQ (reference sequence). Trimming shortened V by 5 bases and J by 2 bases, and 19 bases separated the two germline ends. The CDR3: CASSPTPGTSTYNEQFF. DNA of the CDR3: TGTGCCAGCAGCCCAACCCCCGGGACCTCCACCTACAATGAGCAGTTCTTC.

The CDR3 coding sequence is TGTGCCAGCACATCGTCGACGGACAAAACAGATACGCAGTATTTT. This encodes CASTSSTDKTDTQYF. The gene calls are TRBV7-9 and TRBJ2-3; D might be TRBD1 (5 bases). V was shortened by 7 bases and J by 3 bases, with 17 bases between the two germline ends. Germline V lookup: CDR1 SEHNR, CDR2 FQNEAQ (reference sequence). The CDR3 length is 15 residues. The whole variable domain, remainder taken from reference TRBV7-9 and TRBJ2-3, is DTGVSQNPRHKITKRGQNVTFRCDPISEHNRLYWYRQTLGQGPEFLTYFQNEAQLEKSRLLSDRFSAERPKGSFSTLEIQRTEQGDSAMYLCASTSSTDKTDTQYFGPGTRLTVL.

V and J are TRBV9 and TRBJ2-4; possible D gene TRBD1, 5 bases. Trimming took 0 bases from V and 8 from J, leaving 15 bases between them. This CDR3 contains 15 residues. Germline V CDR1 and CDR2: SGDLS, YYNGEE. CDR3 nucleotides: TGTGCCAGCAGCGTAGGTGGTATCGAAGGGGACATTCAGTACTTC. This codes for CASSVGGIEGDIQYF.

The CDR3 region has the DNA TGCGCCAGCAGCCCTCCGGACAGGGGGCTGTCCGGGGAGCTGTTTTTT. This codes for CASSPPDRGLSGELFF. The chain is built from TRBV4-1 and TRBJ2-2, with 11 bases fitting TRBD1. Per germline, CDR1 MGHRA and CDR2 YSYEKL. The CDR3 totals 16 residues. V lost 4 bases to trimming and J lost 6 bases; unmatched junction nucleotides: 7.

The chain couples TRBV19 to TRBJ1-1; D remains unclear. This CDR3 has 14 amino acids. Germline-derived CDR1 and CDR2 are LNHDA and SQIVND (reference sequence). V was pared by 5 bases and J by 0 bases, with 10 bases between. CDR3 nucleotides: TGTGCCAGTAGTCAGGACGTAATGAACACTGAAGCTTTCTTT. It is translated as CASSQDVMNTEAFF.

This clone was counted a few times. This chain's CDR3 is CSVETGHQETQYF. CDR3 coding DNA: TGCAGCGTTGAAACAGGGCACCAAGAGACCCAGTACTTC. This chain links TRBV29-1 with TRBJ2-5; D is possibly TRBD1 (6 bases). This CDR3 is 13 amino acids long. Germline CDR1 and CDR2: SQVTM and ANQGSEA. Trimming took off 2 bases at V and 0 bases at J, with 7 bases between the two ends. Based on the CDR3 plus reference TRBV29-1 and TRBJ2-5, the full variable domain is SAVISQKPSRDICQRGTSLTIQCQVDSQVTMMFWYRQQPGQSLTLIATANQGSEATYESGFVIDKFPISRPNLTFSTLTVSNMSPEDSSIYLCSVETGHQETQYFGPGTRLLVL.

This clone appeared a single time. The chain has TRBV6-5 and TRBJ2-7; 10 bases are a match to TRBD1. The junction had 6 bases not matched to a gene; V was cut back by 6 bases and J by 7 bases. Per the germline V gene, CDR1 is MNHEY and CDR2 is SVGAGI. The CDR3 is 13 amino acids. The DNA for the CDR3 is TGTGCCAGCAGAGACAGGGGGCTTAGGGAGCAGTACTTC. As protein: CASRDRGLREQYF.

The chain couples TRBV5-1 to TRBJ2-1; D tentatively fits TRBD1 or TRBD2 (5 bases each). V lost 0 bases, J lost 2 bases, and 9 bases lay in between. This CDR3 comprises 15 residues. Germline CDR1 and CDR2: SGHRS and YFSETQ. The CDR3 spells CASSLEGSPYNEQFF. CDR3 coding DNA: TGCGCCAGCAGCTTGGAGGGGAGCCCCTACAATGAGCAGTTCTTC.

This chain connects TRBV27 to TRBJ2-3, with unresolved D. CDR1 is MNHEY and CDR2 is SMNVEV in the germline V gene (reference sequence). With 5 bases removed from V and 6 bases from J, the gap between germline ends came to 9 bases. The CDR3 runs 12 residues. The CDR3 spells CASSPIGDTQYF. CDR3 coding DNA: TGTGCCAGCAGTCCGATCGGGGATACGCAGTATTTT.

In its sample, this clone is medium-sized (0.01 to 0.1%). The chain links TRBV10-2 to TRBJ2-2; 13 bases line up with TRBD2. In germline, CDR1 is WSHSY, CDR2 SAAADI. Trimming took 10 bases from V and 8 from J; bases not matched to a gene: 7. The CDR3 consists of 14 residues. The CDR3 DNA reads TGCGCCATCGGGACTAGCGGGACCGATGGGGAGCTGTTTTTT. This translates into CAIGTSGTDGELFF.

The chain's CDR3 is CASSQEGTATYQETQYF. In DNA, the CDR3 is TGCGCCAGCAGCCAAGAGGGGACGGCGACTTACCAAGAGACCCAGTACTTC. The genes are TRBV4-1 and TRBJ2-5, with D possibly called TRBD1 or TRBD2 (5 bases each). Trimming stripped 0 bases from V and 0 bases from J, with 14 bases between. The germline V gene has CDR1 MGHRA and CDR2 YSYEKL. The CDR3 length is 17 residues.

The rearrangement joins TRBV9 to TRBJ2-1; perhaps TRBD2 as D (6 bases). With 0 bases removed from V and 2 bases from J, the gap between germline ends came to 9 bases. The CDR3 consists of 15 residues. CDR1 SGDLS and CDR2 YYNGEE come from the germline V gene. The CDR3 loop is CASSVAGETYNEQFF. The CDR3 coding sequence is TGTGCCAGCAGCGTAGCGGGGGAGACCTACAATGAGCAGTTCTTC.